This record looks at one T cell receptor (beta chain) sequence and its context. This sample is part of a study of beta chain features in type 1 diabetes. This CDR3 contains 12 residues. Germline V gene data show CDR1 as SGHDT and CDR2 as YYEEEE. Trimming took off 1 base at V and 7 bases at J, with 8 bases between the two ends. Sequencing targeted expressed TCRB transcripts, as all isolated RNA had been reverse transcribed. Assay used: immunoSEQ multiplex PCR; TCRdb lists only in-frame clones, some missing. Of 60,000 or so clones in the sample, about 60% were seen once. This sequence was found in a woman younger than 35 in good health. The chain employs TRBV5-6 and TRBJ2-5; no clear D gene. Sample: Tregs from blood. The CDR3 DNA is TGTGCCAGCAGCTTGTCGTCGGGGACCCAGTACTTC. Encoded protein: CASSLSSGTQYF.